This TCR beta chain was found in a study of blood T cell repertoires in COVID-19. Repertoires were generated with immunoSEQ multiplex PCR, while TCRdb's copy carries only in-frame clones and drops some. The sample carries some 290,000 clones, around 87% recorded once. Germline V gene lookup returns CDR1 KGHDR and CDR2 SFDVKD. After removal of 9 bases from V and 2 bases from J, the junction contained 6 bases not matched to a gene. The CDR3 loop spans 15 amino acids. The sequence was obtained from a man younger than 30 with active or convalescent COVID-19. This chain links TRBV24-1 with TRBJ2-3; 11 nucleotides align to TRBD2. The sample was peripheral blood. Here the CDR3 DNA reads TGTGCCACCTCGACTAGCGGGGATCTCACAGATACGCAGTATTTT. Protein: CATSTSGDLTDTQYF.